A selection of T cell receptor beta chains follows, all from one sample in a study of shared clonotypes between healthy human individuals. Profiled with immunoSEQ multiplex PCR; TCRdb holds only in-frame clones, not every one. The sample includes around 2.3 million clones, nearly 97% seen only once; the top ten take approximately 0.13%. Sequencing used naive CD4+ T cells sorted from blood. The receptors stem from a man aged 18 to 29 in good health. The CDR3 runs from the conserved cysteine through the conserved F or W. D genes are given only for firm matches. Clone size is not always given. Where it is, it says once, few, many or a class for expanded clones.

TRBV7-2	TRBD1	.	TRBJ1-2	TGTGCCAGCAGCCCGGGACAGCGGCTAGGCTACACCTTC	CASSPGQRLGYTF
TRBV6-6	TRBD1	.	TRBJ1-2	TGTGCCAGCAGTTACCCTGGACAGGGGGCGGGTGGCTACACCTTC	CASSYPGQGAGGYTF
TRBV2	TRBD2	.	TRBJ2-7	TGTGCCAGCAGTGAAGTACTAGCGGCCGAGCAGTACTTC	CASSEVLAAEQYF
TRBV19	TRBD2	.	TRBJ2-7	TGTGCCAGTGTAAAAGATTCGGGACTAGGAATCTACGAGCAGTACTTC	CASVKDSGLGIYEQYF
TRBV25-1	TRBD1	.	TRBJ2-7	TGTGCCAGCAGTGATGGGACAGCCACCTACGAGCAGTACTTC	CASSDGTATYEQYF
TRBV15	.	.	TRBJ1-1	TGTGCCACCACCACAGGGTTGAAATACACTGAAGCTTTCTTT	CATTTGLKYTEAFF
TRBV9	.	.	TRBJ2-1	TGTGCCAGCAGCGAGGGGTGGAGCTCCTACAATGAGCAGTTCTTC	CASSEGWSSYNEQFF
TRBV5-1	TRBD1	.	TRBJ2-1	TGCGCCAGCAGGACAGGGGTTGAGCAGTTCTTC	CASRTGVEQFF
TRBV2	.	once	TRBJ1-6	TGTGCCAGCAGCCGTTTACTTTCACCCCTCCACTTT	CASSRLLSPLHF
TRBV7-9	.	.	TRBJ2-1	TGTGCCAGCAGCTTAGCGGGGAATGTGGATGAGCAGTTCTTC	CASSLAGNVDEQFF